This T cell receptor (beta chain) was captured by sequencing in a study of metastatic and nonmetastatic thyroid tumors. On the study more broadly: Repertoires from blood and tumor or nodule tissue of malignant and benign thyroid patients were compared.

Patients were all untreated before their thyroid surgery. Whole-study findings and limits: TCR beta diversity was reportedly significantly higher in malignant thyroid tumors than benign nodules, in blood and tumor.

Germline CDR1 SGHRS, CDR2 YFSETQ. The CDR3 spans 15 residues. As originally analysed: Using the CDR3 differences seen across clinicopathological groups, the authors built a distant-metastasis classifier for papillary thyroid cancer, which was meant to discriminate distant-metastatic patients. TCRdb redid the clone calls on the PCR reads using MiXCR. It is TCRdb's table, rather than the study itself, that gives the V and J calls and clone size. The table records some 14,000 clones, roughly 29% of them present only once. As to this clone: The target antigen is unknown.

This receptor was taken from a male donor with papillary thyroid cancer or a benign thyroid nodule (not recorded which). Some clones in this sample may be carry-over from other donors' samples. V usage is TRBV5-1 and J usage is TRBJ2-3; the D gene could be TRBD1 or TRBD2 (5 bases each). Material for sequencing was tumor tissue. The CDR3 is CGRSLDLGATDTQYF. In DNA form, the CDR3 reads TGCGGCCGCAGCTTGGACTTAGGGGCCACAGATACGCAGTATTTT.